The 20 T cell receptor beta chains reported below all come from one sample, sequenced in a study of naive and memory T cell subsets. Four PCR rounds used nested alpha and beta constant region primers plus the SP2 primer. MiXCR was run by TCRdb on the 5' RACE reads, yielding one entry per CDR3 protein. Altogether about 62,000 distinct CDR3 sequences are present, 7% to 8% being singletons, with the ten largest covering about 19%. An oligonucleotide containing a UMI was ligated to the 3' end of TCR cDNA. All receptors come from a female donor in good health.

There are many counts of this clonotype. The chain combines TRBV12-3 or TRBV12-4 with TRBJ1-5, with D possibly being TRBD1 (5 bases). The V end was cut by 6 bases, the J end by 2 bases, with 14 bases between. The CDR3 loop spans 15 amino acids. The chain's CDR3 is CASSLAAGGNQPQHF. The CDR3 DNA reads as TGTGCCAGCAGCCTAGCGGCGGGGGGCAATCAGCCCCAGCATTTT.

This chain connects TRBV10-3 to TRBJ2-7; D unclear. From germline, CDR1 is ENHRY and CDR2 SYGVKD. The V gene lost 4 bases and the J gene lost 3 bases, with 10 bases spanning the gap. The length of the CDR3 is 13 residues. The CDR3 coding sequence is TGTGCCATCAGTGGAACAGAAAACTACGAGCAGTACTTC. Its protein product is CAISGTENYEQYF.

This chain links TRBV27 with TRBJ1-1, with D possibly TRBD1 on 5 matching bases. The germline V gene encodes CDR1 MNHEY and CDR2 SMNVEV (reference sequence). Trimming removed 2 bases at V and 4 bases at J, with 11 bases between. This CDR3 has 14 amino acids. Written as DNA, the CDR3 is TGTGCCAGCAGTTTACAGGGCCTGGGCACTGAAGCTTTCTTT. This gives the protein CASSLQGLGTEAFF.

With respect to this clonotype: A much larger clone lies one base from this, so it may be a read error. The CDR3 DNA sequence: TGTGCCATCAGTGACCCGGGAGAAGGGGAAGCTTTCTTT. Translated, it gives CAISDPGEGEAFF. V is TRBV10-3 and J is TRBJ1-1, with no clear D. The CDR3 length is 13 residues. Trimming removed 3 bases at V and 8 bases at J, with 13 bases between. The germline V gene encodes CDR1 ENHRY and CDR2 SYGVKD.

This clonotype has just a few counts. The chain couples TRBV30 to TRBJ2-3, with 7 bases fitting TRBD2. This CDR3 is 15 amino acids long. Germline CDR1 is GTSNPN and CDR2 is SVGIG (reference sequence). Trimming at V came to 5 bases and at J to 6 bases, leaving 14 bases not matched to a gene. The CDR3 loop reads CAWALGAGDADTQYF. The CDR3, as DNA: TGTGCCTGGGCCCTTGGTGCGGGGGACGCGGATACGCAGTATTTT.

V usage is TRBV5-1 and J usage is TRBJ2-1, with a weak D call TRBD1 (6 bases). Germline CDR1 reads SGHRS; CDR2 reads YFSETQ. V shed 0 bases and J shed 0 bases, with 13 bases lying between them. The CDR3 consists of 17 residues. CDR3 bases: TGCGCCAGCAGCTTGGGAGGACAGTCCCCCTCCTACAATGAGCAGTTCTTC. Its protein product is CASSLGGQSPSYNEQFF.

This clonotype has only a few counts. The chain is built from TRBV5-6 and TRBJ1-1; D uncertain. Germline V lookup: CDR1 SGHDT, CDR2 YYEEEE. Trimming took 5 bases from V and 0 from J, leaving 11 bases between them. The CDR3 totals 14 residues. The CDR3 region has the DNA TGTGCCAGCAGTCCGACTGCTATGAACACTGAAGCTTTCTTT. It yields the protein CASSPTAMNTEAFF.

This clonotype was counted only a few times. The V and J genes are TRBV10-2 and TRBJ2-7; 9 nucleotides line up with TRBD1. The CDR3 has 16 amino acids. The ends lost 3 bases at V and 0 bases at J; junction bases unmatched: 6. In germline, CDR1 is WSHSY, CDR2 SAAADI. CDR3 coding DNA: TGCGCCAGCAGTGATCCCCAGGGACAGGGCTCCTACGAGCAGTACTTC. This codes for CASSDPQGQGSYEQYF.

The chain is built from TRBV5-1 and TRBJ2-7; perhaps TRBD2 as D (6 bases). The CDR3 spans 12 residues. V was pared by 0 bases and J by 11 bases, with 12 bases between. Germline V lookup: CDR1 SGHRS, CDR2 YFSETQ. The CDR3 protein is CASSLEVGRKYF. The CDR3 DNA follows: TGCGCCAGCAGCTTGGAGGTCGGGAGAAAGTACTTC.

This clonotype was counted ten times or more. The chain employs TRBV12-3 or TRBV12-4 and TRBJ2-7, with D perhaps being TRBD1 or TRBD2 (5 bases each). The CDR3 is 14 residues long. V lost 3 bases and J 5 bases, leaving 14 bases between the germline ends. CDR3 amino acids: CASSLSAGSHEQYF. The CDR3 nucleotides read TGTGCCAGCAGTTTGTCGGCAGGGAGCCACGAGCAGTACTTC.

The V and J genes are TRBV27 and TRBJ1-1; the D is unclear. The CDR3 loop spans 15 amino acids. Germline CDR1 MNHEY, CDR2 SMNVEV (reference sequence). V was pared by 3 bases and J by 5 bases, with 16 bases between. CDR3 DNA: TGTGCCAGCAGTTTGAGGTCTCTCACAAGAACTGAAGCTTTCTTT. Translating gives CASSLRSLTRTEAFF.

This clonotype came up a few times. The rearrangement links TRBV6-5 to TRBJ2-7; no clear D. The V and J ends lost 0 bases and 2 bases respectively, with 11 bases between them. The CDR3 is 15 residues long. CDR1 MNHEY and CDR2 SVGAGI come from the germline V gene. In nucleotides, the CDR3 is TGTGCCAGCAGTTACTCCCCCGAATCCACCTACGAGCAGTACTTC. Encoded protein: CASSYSPESTYEQYF.

There are a few counts of this clonotype. The V call is TRBV12-3 or TRBV12-4, the J call TRBJ2-1; 13 bases agree with TRBD2. V was pared by 5 bases and J by 3 bases, with 10 bases of the junction left unmatched. The CDR3 has 18 amino acids. CDR3 nucleotides: TGTGCCAGCAGTGCCCCGGGACTAGCGGGAACAAGCTACAATGAGCAGTTCTTC. Translation gives CASSAPGLAGTSYNEQFF.

This sequence joins TRBV11-2 and TRBJ2-1; D is possibly TRBD2 (7 bases). The CDR3 is made up of 18 amino acids. In germline, CDR1 is SGHAT, CDR2 FQNNGV. The germline V and J ends were trimmed by 2 bases and 0 bases, with 17 bases remaining between them. In DNA, the CDR3 is TGTGCCAGCAGCTTATGGGCGGGGGCGACTAGCTCCTACAATGAGCAGTTCTTC. Translated, it gives CASSLWAGATSSYNEQFF.

The chain recombines TRBV5-6 with TRBJ2-7; 8 nucleotides agree with TRBD1. V shed 1 base and J 1 base; nucleotides not matched to a gene: 13. Germline values: CDR1 SGHDT, CDR2 YYEEEE. The CDR3 extends over 18 amino acids. Here the CDR3 reads CASSLSSSWTGFSYEQYF. CDR3 nucleotides: TGTGCCAGCAGCTTGAGTTCCTCCTGGACAGGGTTTTCCTACGAGCAGTACTTC.

Of note for this clonotype: At one of its ends the junction is not consistent with the germline gene, which may arise from a read error. This chain connects TRBV6-6 to TRBJ2-2; 9 positions match TRBD2. Germline V lookup: CDR1 MNHNY, CDR2 SVGAGI (reference sequence). This CDR3 comprises 17 residues. CDR3 nucleotides: TGTGCCAGCAGTGATAAAGCGGGGGGAGAGTCTGGAGGGGAGCTGTTTTTC. It yields the protein CASSDKAGGESGGELFF.

For this clonotype: This sequence may be a read error, since a much larger clone differs from it by one base. The chain recombines TRBV4-2 with TRBJ1-1; maybe TRBD1 (6 bases). CDR1 and CDR2 (germline): LGHNA, YNFKEQ. This CDR3 is 13 amino acids long. The CDR3 bases are TGTACCAGCAGCCAAGGGTGGGAGGGGGGAGCTTTCTTT. Its protein product is CTSSQGWEGGAFF.

This chain uses TRBV20-1 with TRBJ1-1; D not resolved. This CDR3 comprises 15 residues. Trimming removed 2 bases from V and 0 bases from J, with 13 bases in between. Germline loops: CDR1 DFQATT, CDR2 SNEGSKA (reference sequence). The CDR3 DNA is TGCAGTGCTAGAAATCCTCAGCGGATGAACACTGAAGCTTTCTTT. Protein sequence: CSARNPQRMNTEAFF.

The chain employs TRBV20-1 and TRBJ2-1; D is tentatively TRBD1 or TRBD2 (5 bases each). Trimming removed 7 bases at V and 10 bases at J, with 14 bases between. CDR1 is DFQATT and CDR2 is SNEGSKA in the germline V gene (reference sequence). The CDR3 is 11 amino acids. CDR3 nucleotide sequence: TGCAGTGGGGAGAGGGGCCGGGAGCAGTTCTTC. This encodes CSGERGREQFF.

This clonotype was recorded at least ten times. The chain carries TRBV20-1 and TRBJ1-5, with D possibly being TRBD1 (5 bases). Trimming shortened V by 0 bases and J by 5 bases, and 14 bases separated the two germline ends. CDR3 length equals 15 residues. Germline V gene lookup returns CDR1 DFQATT and CDR2 SNEGSKA (reference sequence). The CDR3 sequence: CSARDFRGFDQPQHF. The CDR3, as DNA: TGCAGTGCTAGAGATTTTCGGGGGTTCGATCAGCCCCAGCATTTT.